This T cell receptor (beta chain) appears in the sequencing data of a study of T-cell reconstitution after alpha-beta-depleted transplantation in children. Preparation of the TCRbeta library was carried out with unique molecular identifiers. TCRdb reanalysed the PCR reads using MiXCR and keeps one entry per CDR3 protein. The sample carries about 72,000 distinct CDR3 sequences, approximately 7.3% recorded once. The CDR3 loop spans 12 amino acids. V lost 1 base, J lost 5 bases, and 3 bases lay in between. In germline, CDR1 is SEHNR, CDR2 FQNEAQ (reference sequence). Sequences were derived from PBMCs from the stem cell graft donor, sampled from the stem cell graft. The TCR comes from a human donor who donated a stem cell graft to a child with acute lymphoblastic leukemia. V gene TRBV7-9 combines with J gene TRBJ1-5; D is unclear. DNA for the CDR3: TGTGCCAGCAGCTTAGGTGATCAGCCCCAGCATTTT. Protein product: CASSLGDQPQHF.